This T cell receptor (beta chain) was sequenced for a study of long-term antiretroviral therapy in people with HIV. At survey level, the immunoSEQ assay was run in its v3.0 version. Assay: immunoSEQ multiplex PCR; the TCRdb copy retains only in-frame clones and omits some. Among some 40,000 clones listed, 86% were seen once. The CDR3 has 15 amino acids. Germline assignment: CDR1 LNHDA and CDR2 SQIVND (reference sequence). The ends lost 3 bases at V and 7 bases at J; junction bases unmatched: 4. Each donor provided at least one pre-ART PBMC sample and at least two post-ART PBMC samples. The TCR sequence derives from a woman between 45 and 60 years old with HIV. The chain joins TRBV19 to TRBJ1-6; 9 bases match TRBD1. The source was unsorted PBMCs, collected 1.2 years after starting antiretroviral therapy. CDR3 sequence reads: CASSIGTGRNSPLHF. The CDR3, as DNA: TGTGCCAGTAGTATCGGGACAGGGCGGAATTCACCCCTCCACTTT.